The present entry profiles one T cell receptor (beta chain) with its context. Additional DNA sequences in this sample encode the identical CDR3. Terminally differentiated effector memory CD45RA+ cells were left out of the naive CD8 fraction, which was CD45RO-negative and positively selected for CCR7. V was trimmed by 4 bases and J by 1 base, leaving 7 bases between them. This CDR3 comprises 14 residues. The germline gives CDR1 ENHRY, CDR2 SYGVKD. Assay used: immunoSEQ multiplex PCR; TCRdb lists only in-frame clones, some missing. This sample has some 2 million clones, with 85% to 95% found just once. This record belongs to a study of shared clonotypes between healthy human individuals.

The TCR sequence derives from a man aged 18 to 29 in good health. The genes are TRBV10-3 and TRBJ2-2; D unclear. Sequenced: naive CD8+ T cells sorted from blood. As DNA, the CDR3 is TGTGCCATCAGTGTGGGCGGGAACACCGGGGAGCTGTTTTTT. It codes for CAISVGGNTGELFF.